Listed below are T cell receptor beta chains from one sample, sequenced in a study of cytotoxic CD8 clonotypes in ibrutinib-treated CLL. Using immunoSEQ multiplex PCR, the repertoire was profiled, and TCRdb retains in-frame clones only, with some absent. Of more than 200,000 clones detected, roughly 74% appear once; the ten largest clones hold less than 20%. The source was PBMCs, collected after 24 months of ibrutinib treatment. The receptors derive from a human donor with chronic lymphocytic leukemia. Both conserved end residues are part of each CDR3. Each record gives: J gene, clone size, D gene, V gene, CDR3 protein, CDR3 DNA. The D gene is left open where the match is weak. A clone size is listed for some rows: how often the clone was seen (once, few, many), or a class if it is expanded.

J gene: TRBJ2-1; clone size: NA; D gene: NA; V gene: TRBV7-3; CDR3 protein: CASSPVGYNEQFF; CDR3 DNA: TGTGCCAGCAGCCCGGTGGGGTACAATGAGCAGTTCTTC
J gene: TRBJ2-3; clone size: NA; D gene: TRBD2; V gene: TRBV6-5; CDR3 protein: CASTRGRVTDTQYF; CDR3 DNA: TGTGCCAGCACCCGCGGGAGGGTCACAGATACGCAGTATTTT
J gene: TRBJ1-2; clone size: few; D gene: NA; V gene: TRBV5-1; CDR3 protein: CASSLLRQDYGYTF; CDR3 DNA: TGCGCCAGCAGCTTGCTGCGCCAAGACTATGGCTACACCTTC
J gene: TRBJ2-7; clone size: once; D gene: NA; V gene: TRBV30; CDR3 protein: CAWSPSQGNEQYF; CDR3 DNA: TGTGCCTGGAGTCCCTCACAGGGTAACGAGCAGTACTTC
J gene: TRBJ2-1; clone size: NA; D gene: NA; V gene: TRBV6-6; CDR3 protein: CASSYELAIQFF; CDR3 DNA: TGTGCCAGCAGTTACGAACTAGCTATTCAGTTCTTC
J gene: TRBJ1-1; clone size: NA; D gene: NA; V gene: TRBV14; CDR3 protein: CASSFHRNTEAFF; CDR3 DNA: TGTGCCAGCAGCTTTCACAGGAACACTGAAGCTTTCTTT
J gene: TRBJ2-3; clone size: once; D gene: NA; V gene: TRBV28; CDR3 protein: CASSFLRGRTDTQYF; CDR3 DNA: TGTGCCAGCAGTTTCCTCCGGGGGCGCACAGATACGCAGTATTTT
J gene: TRBJ2-1; clone size: NA; D gene: TRBD2; V gene: TRBV4-3; CDR3 protein: CASSQDRTAGGYYNEQFF; CDR3 DNA: TGCGCCAGCAGCCAAGATAGGACCGCGGGAGGCTACTACAATGAGCAGTTCTTC
J gene: TRBJ1-1; clone size: NA; D gene: TRBD1; V gene: TRBV30; CDR3 protein: CAWGRTGEGAFF; CDR3 DNA: TGTGCCTGGGGGCGGACAGGGGAGGGAGCTTTCTTT
J gene: TRBJ2-1; clone size: NA; D gene: NA; V gene: TRBV19; CDR3 protein: CATDEGSYNEQFF; CDR3 DNA: TGTGCCACTGATGAGGGTTCCTACAATGAGCAGTTCTTC
J gene: TRBJ2-7; clone size: once; D gene: NA; V gene: TRBV28; CDR3 protein: CASTTSRSYEQYF; CDR3 DNA: TGTGCCAGCACCACTAGCAGAAGCTACGAGCAGTACTTC
J gene: TRBJ2-7; clone size: few; D gene: TRBD2; V gene: TRBV19; CDR3 protein: CASSTSGTSSYEQYF; CDR3 DNA: TGTGCCAGTAGTACCTCCGGGACTAGCTCCTACGAGCAGTACTTC
J gene: TRBJ2-5; clone size: NA; D gene: TRBD1; V gene: TRBV15; CDR3 protein: CATSWDRHEETQYF; CDR3 DNA: TGTGCCACCAGCTGGGACAGGCATGAAGAGACCCAGTACTTC
J gene: TRBJ1-1; clone size: NA; D gene: NA; V gene: TRBV28; CDR3 protein: CASRQNTEAFF; CDR3 DNA: TGTGCCAGCAGGCAAAACACTGAAGCTTTCTTT
J gene: TRBJ2-2; clone size: NA; D gene: TRBD2; V gene: TRBV18; CDR3 protein: CASSPRVGRASAGELFF; CDR3 DNA: TGTGCCAGCTCACCACGAGTCGGGAGGGCCAGCGCCGGGGAGCTGTTTTTT
J gene: TRBJ2-2; clone size: NA; D gene: NA; V gene: TRBV27; CDR3 protein: CASSLEFGTGELFF; CDR3 DNA: TGTGCCAGCAGTTTAGAGTTCGGGACCGGGGAGCTGTTTTTT